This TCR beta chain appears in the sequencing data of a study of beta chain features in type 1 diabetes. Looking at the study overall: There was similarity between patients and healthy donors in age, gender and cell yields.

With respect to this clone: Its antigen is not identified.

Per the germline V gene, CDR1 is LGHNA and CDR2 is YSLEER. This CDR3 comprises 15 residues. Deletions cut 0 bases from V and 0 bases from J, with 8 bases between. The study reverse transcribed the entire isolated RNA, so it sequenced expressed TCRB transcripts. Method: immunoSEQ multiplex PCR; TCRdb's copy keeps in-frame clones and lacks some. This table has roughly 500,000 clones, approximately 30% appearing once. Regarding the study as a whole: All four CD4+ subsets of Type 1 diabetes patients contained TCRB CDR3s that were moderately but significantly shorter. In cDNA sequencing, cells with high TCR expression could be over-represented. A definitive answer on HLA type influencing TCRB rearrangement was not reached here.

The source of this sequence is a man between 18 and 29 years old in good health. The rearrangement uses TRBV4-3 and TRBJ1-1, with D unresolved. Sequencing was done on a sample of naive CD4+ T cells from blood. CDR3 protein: CASSQDAGVNTEAFF. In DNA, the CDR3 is TGCGCCAGCAGCCAAGATGCCGGAGTGAACACTGAAGCTTTCTTT.